The sequence of this TCR beta chain was determined in a study of cytomegalovirus exposure and HLA in healthy donors. The CDR3 contains 13 residues. CDR1 and CDR2 from the germline V gene are MGHRA and YSYEKL. Trimming took off 6 bases at V and 4 bases at J, with 9 bases between the two ends. Assay used: immunoSEQ multiplex PCR; TCRdb lists only in-frame clones, some missing. The sample lists 80,000 to 100,000 clones, approximately 84% occurring once. While the first cohort had 600 to 800 subjects, the donors belonged to the separate validation cohort of 100 to 150 subjects. As for this clone: Antigen: not known.

Whole-study findings and limits: Both high specificity and high sensitivity reportedly marked the classifier's diagnosis of cytomegalovirus status. Specificity of three CMV-associated chains for CMV antigens was verified in vitro. Rare sequences made up most TCRs, while some public TCRs were found in many donors.

This chain uses TRBV4-1 with TRBJ2-2; D remains unclear. Material for sequencing was PBMCs. The TCR comes from a man between 18 and 29 years old in good health and CMV-seropositive. CDR3 residues: CASSPRSTGELFF. As DNA, the CDR3 is TGCGCCAGCAGTCCCAGATCCACCGGGGAGCTGTTTTTT.